Each of the 7 T cell receptor beta chains below was sequenced from the same sample in a study of blood T cell repertoires in COVID-19. Sequencing used immunoSEQ multiplex PCR; TCRdb keeps in-frame clones, though not all of them. The repertoire holds about 300,000 clones, 75% to 95% seen once, with roughly 7.3% in the top ten. Input material: peripheral blood. All receptors come from a woman aged 25 to 39 with COVID-19, enrolled during active disease.

V usage is TRBV19 and J usage is TRBJ2-7, with TRBD2 identical over 8 bases. The V segment lost 5 bases and the J segment 1 base; nucleotides outside the gene matches: 4. There are 14 residues in the CDR3. Germline lookup yields CDR1 LNHDA and CDR2 SQIVND (reference sequence). The CDR3 reads CASSVSGTSYEQYF. The DNA of the CDR3 is TGTGCCAGTAGTGTTAGCGGGACTTCCTACGAGCAGTACTTC.

A few counts support this clone. The chain combines TRBV9 with TRBJ1-2; 10 nucleotides agree with TRBD1. There are 16 residues in the CDR3. V lost 4 bases and J lost 6; bases outside the gene matches: 12. Germline CDR1 and CDR2: SGDLS and YYNGEE. CDR3 DNA sequence: TGTGCCAGCAGCATATCGGCGGACAGGGGGTATGATGGCTACACCTTC. It is translated as CASSISADRGYDGYTF.

With regard to this clone: Other nucleotide sequences from this sample produce the same CDR3. The chain joins TRBV18 to TRBJ1-3, with 8 positions matching TRBD1. The V gene's germline CDR1 is KGHSH and CDR2 LQKENI. The CDR3 has 13 amino acids. After removal of 2 bases from V and 8 bases from J, the junction contained 2 bases not matched to a gene. CDR3 amino acids: CASSPATGDTIYF. CDR3 DNA: TGTGCCAGCTCACCAGCGACAGGGGACACCATATATTTT.

The sample holds a few counts of this clone. The V call is TRBV6-5, the J call TRBJ1-1; D might be TRBD1 (6 bases). The V and J ends lost 4 bases and 4 bases respectively, with 10 bases between them. CDR3 length: 13 amino acids. CDR1 MNHEY and CDR2 SVGAGI come from the germline V gene. CDR3 bases: TGTGCCAGCAGTTCAACAGGGAGCACTGAAGCTTTCTTT. It codes for CASSSTGSTEAFF.

This chain joins TRBV7-3 and TRBJ2-6; D call uncertain. The CDR3 is 15 amino acids. V was pared by 2 bases and J by 3 bases, with 8 bases between. Germline-derived CDR1 and CDR2 are SGHTA and FQGTGA. The CDR3 reads CASSLENHGANVLTF. CDR3 bases: TGTGCCAGCAGCTTAGAGAATCATGGGGCCAACGTCCTGACTTTC.

The genes are TRBV4-1 and TRBJ1-4, with 8 bases fitting TRBD1. The CDR3 covers 18 residues. With V trimmed by 6 bases and J by 0 bases, 12 bases remained unmatched. In germline, CDR1 is MGHRA, CDR2 YSYEKL. CDR3 loop: CASRGRTGFSPTNEKLFF. The CDR3 nucleotides read TGCGCCAGCAGGGGAAGGACAGGGTTTAGTCCAACTAATGAAAAACTGTTTTTT.

The chain couples TRBV7-2 to TRBJ2-5, with a weak D call TRBD1 (6 bases). The germline V gene has CDR1 SGHTA and CDR2 FQGNSA. Trimming stripped 4 bases from V and 0 bases from J, with 12 bases between. The CDR3 extends over 15 amino acids. The CDR3 reads CASSYGQGYQETQYF. For the CDR3, the DNA is TGTGCCAGCAGCTATGGGCAGGGGTACCAAGAGACCCAGTACTTC.